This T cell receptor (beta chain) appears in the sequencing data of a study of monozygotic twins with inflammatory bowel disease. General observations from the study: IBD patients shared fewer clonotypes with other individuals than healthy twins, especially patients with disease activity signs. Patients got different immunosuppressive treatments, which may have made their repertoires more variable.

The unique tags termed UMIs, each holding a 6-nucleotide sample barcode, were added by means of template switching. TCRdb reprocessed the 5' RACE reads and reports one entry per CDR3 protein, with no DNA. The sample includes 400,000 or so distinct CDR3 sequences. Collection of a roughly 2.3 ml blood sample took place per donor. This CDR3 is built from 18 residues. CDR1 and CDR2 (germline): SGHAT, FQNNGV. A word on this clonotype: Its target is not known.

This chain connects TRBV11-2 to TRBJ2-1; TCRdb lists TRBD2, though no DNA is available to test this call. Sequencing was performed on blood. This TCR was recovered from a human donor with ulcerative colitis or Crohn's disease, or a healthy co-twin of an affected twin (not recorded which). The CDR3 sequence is CASSPTWGSSGRRNEQFF.